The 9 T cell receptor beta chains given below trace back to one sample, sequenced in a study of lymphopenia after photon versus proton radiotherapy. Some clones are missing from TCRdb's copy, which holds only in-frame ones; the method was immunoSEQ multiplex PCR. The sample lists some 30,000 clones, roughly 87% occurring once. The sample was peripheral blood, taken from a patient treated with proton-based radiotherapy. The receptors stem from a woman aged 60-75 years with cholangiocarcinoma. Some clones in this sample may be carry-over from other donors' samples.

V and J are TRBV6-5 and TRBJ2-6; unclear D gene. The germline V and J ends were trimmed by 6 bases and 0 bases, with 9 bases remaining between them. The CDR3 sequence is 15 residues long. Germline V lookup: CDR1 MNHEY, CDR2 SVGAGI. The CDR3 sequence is CASSDRASGANVLTF. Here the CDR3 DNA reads TGTGCCAGCAGCGATCGAGCCTCTGGGGCCAACGTCCTGACTTTC.

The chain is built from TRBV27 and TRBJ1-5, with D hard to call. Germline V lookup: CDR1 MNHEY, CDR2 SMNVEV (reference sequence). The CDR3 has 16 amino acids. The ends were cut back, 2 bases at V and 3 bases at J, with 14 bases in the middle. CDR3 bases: TGTGCCAGCAGTTTAGGGCCCAGGACTTACAATCAGCCCCAGCATTTT. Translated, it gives CASSLGPRTYNQPQHF.

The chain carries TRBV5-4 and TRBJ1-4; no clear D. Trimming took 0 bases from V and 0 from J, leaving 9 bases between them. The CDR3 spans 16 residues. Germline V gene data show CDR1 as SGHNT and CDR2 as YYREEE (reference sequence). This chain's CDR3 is CASSLGSLPTNEKLFF. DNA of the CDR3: TGTGCCAGCAGCTTGGGCAGCCTTCCAACTAATGAAAAACTGTTTTTT.

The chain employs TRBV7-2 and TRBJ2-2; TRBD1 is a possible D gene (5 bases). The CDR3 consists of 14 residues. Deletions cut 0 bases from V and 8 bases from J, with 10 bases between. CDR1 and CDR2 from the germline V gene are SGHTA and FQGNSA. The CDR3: CASSLARGAGELFF. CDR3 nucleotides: TGTGCCAGCAGCTTAGCTAGGGGCGCGGGGGAGCTGTTTTTT.

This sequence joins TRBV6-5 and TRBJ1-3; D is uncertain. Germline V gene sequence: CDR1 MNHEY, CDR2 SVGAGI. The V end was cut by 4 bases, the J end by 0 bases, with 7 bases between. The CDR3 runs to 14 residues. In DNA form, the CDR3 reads TGTGCCAGCAGTTCCGCCGGCTCTGGAAACACCATATATTTT. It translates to CASSSAGSGNTIYF.

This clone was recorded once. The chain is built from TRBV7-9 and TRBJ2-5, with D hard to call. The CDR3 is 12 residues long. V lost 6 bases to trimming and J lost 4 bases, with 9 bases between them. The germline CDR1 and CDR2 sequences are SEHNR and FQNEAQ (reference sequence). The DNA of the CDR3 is TGTGCCAGCAGGTACGGTGGAGAGACCCAGTACTTC. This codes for CASRYGGETQYF.

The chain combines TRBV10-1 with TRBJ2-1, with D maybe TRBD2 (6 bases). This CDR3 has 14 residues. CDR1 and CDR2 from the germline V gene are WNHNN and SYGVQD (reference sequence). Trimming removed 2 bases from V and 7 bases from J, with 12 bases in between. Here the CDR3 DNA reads TGCGCCAGCAGTGAGCCCGGGGGATCTAATGAGCAGTTCTTC. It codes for CASSEPGGSNEQFF.

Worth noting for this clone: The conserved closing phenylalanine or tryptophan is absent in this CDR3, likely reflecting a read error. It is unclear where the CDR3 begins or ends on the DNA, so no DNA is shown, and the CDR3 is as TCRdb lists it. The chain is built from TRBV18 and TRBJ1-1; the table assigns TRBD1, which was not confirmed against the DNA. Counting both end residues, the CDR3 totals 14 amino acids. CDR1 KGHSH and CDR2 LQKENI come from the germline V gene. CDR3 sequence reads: CASSPALDRPGTDY.

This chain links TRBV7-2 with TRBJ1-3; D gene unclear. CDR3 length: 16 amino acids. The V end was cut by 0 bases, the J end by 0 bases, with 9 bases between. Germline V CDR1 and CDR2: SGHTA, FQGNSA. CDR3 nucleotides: TGTGCCAGCAGCTTAGCCGTGCGGAGCTCTGGAAACACCATATATTTT. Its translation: CASSLAVRSSGNTIYF.